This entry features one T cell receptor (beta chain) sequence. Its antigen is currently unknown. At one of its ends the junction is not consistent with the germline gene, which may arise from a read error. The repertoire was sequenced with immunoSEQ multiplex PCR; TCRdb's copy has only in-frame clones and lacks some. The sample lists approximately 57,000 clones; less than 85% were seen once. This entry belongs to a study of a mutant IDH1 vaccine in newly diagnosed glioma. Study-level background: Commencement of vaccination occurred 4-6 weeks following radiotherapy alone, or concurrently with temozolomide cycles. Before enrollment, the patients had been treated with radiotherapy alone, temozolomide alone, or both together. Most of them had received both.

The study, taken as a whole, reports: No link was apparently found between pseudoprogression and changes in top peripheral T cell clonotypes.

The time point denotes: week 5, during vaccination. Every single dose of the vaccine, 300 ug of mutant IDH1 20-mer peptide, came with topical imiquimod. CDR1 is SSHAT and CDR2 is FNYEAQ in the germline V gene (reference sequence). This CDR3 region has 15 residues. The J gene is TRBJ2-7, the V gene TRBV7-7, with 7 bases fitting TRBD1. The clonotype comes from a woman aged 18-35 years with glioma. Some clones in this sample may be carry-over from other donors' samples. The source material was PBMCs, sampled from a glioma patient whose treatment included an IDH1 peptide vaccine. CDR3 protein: CASSSGQELPYEQYF. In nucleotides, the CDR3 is TGTGCTAGCAGCTCAGGACAGGAGCTACCCTACGAGCAGTACTTC.